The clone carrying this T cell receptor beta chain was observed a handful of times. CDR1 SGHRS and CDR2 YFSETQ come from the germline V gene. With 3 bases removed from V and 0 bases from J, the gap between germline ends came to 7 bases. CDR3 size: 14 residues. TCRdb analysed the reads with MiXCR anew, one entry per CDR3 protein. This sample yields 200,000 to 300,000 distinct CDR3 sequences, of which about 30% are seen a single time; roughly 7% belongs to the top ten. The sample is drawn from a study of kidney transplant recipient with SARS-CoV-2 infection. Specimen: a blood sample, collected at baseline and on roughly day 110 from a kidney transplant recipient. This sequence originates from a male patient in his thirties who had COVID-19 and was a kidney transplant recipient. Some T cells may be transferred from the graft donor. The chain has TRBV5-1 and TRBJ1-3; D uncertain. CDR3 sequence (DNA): TGCGCCAGCAGCTGGTCAAGCTCTGGAAACACCATATATTTT. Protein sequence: CASSWSSSGNTIYF.